These 10 T cell receptor beta chains came from one sample sequenced in a study of T cell clones after liver transplantation. Assay: immunoSEQ multiplex PCR; the TCRdb copy retains only in-frame clones and omits some. Altogether tens of thousands of clones are present, 80% to 90% being singletons, with the ten largest covering 2.1%. The sample was CD4+ T cells from blood, taken less than 50 months after liver transplant. The receptors come from a human patient who received a liver transplant. Some of these T cells may belong to the graft donor.

This clone showed up just once. The chain combines TRBV29-1 with TRBJ2-3, with D perhaps matching TRBD2 (6 bases). The V end lost 4 bases, the J end lost 5 bases, and 19 bases lay between the germline ends. The CDR3 totals 15 residues. Germline V CDR1 and CDR2: SQVTM, ANQGSEA. CDR3 in amino acids: CSVVEASEYKDTQYF. The CDR3 DNA reads as TGCAGCGTTGTAGAGGCTAGCGAATACAAAGATACGCAGTATTTT.

This chain uses TRBV7-6 with TRBJ2-6; D is unresolved. Trimming pared 5 bases from V and 2 bases from J, leaving 16 bases between. Per germline, CDR1 SGHVS and CDR2 FNYEAQ. The CDR3 is 17 residues long. The CDR3 DNA reads TGTGCCAGCAGCCCCCCGATAGGGCTGACTGGGGCCAACGTCCTGACTTTC. Its protein product is CASSPPIGLTGANVLTF.

The sample holds a few counts of this clone. The chain employs TRBV2 and TRBJ2-2, with D perhaps matching TRBD2 (5 bases). Germline V gene sequence: CDR1 SNHLY, CDR2 FYNNEI. The CDR3 covers 15 residues. Trimming took off 5 bases at V and 1 base at J, with 11 bases between the two ends. CDR3 coding DNA: TGTGCCAGCAGTCTAGCCGCAGGGAACACCGGGGAGCTGTTTTTT. This gives the protein CASSLAAGNTGELFF.

V gene TRBV19 combines with J gene TRBJ2-5, with D perhaps TRBD1 or TRBD2 (5 bases each). V lost 3 bases, J lost 5 bases, and 10 bases lay in between. This CDR3 comprises 13 residues. Looked up from germline, CDR1 is LNHDA and CDR2 is SQIVND (reference sequence). CDR3 DNA: TGTGCCAGTAGTATTGAGGGGAGCGAGACCCAGTACTTC. Amino acids: CASSIEGSETQYF.

The rearrangement links TRBV7-3 to TRBJ2-7, with TRBD1 as a possible D gene (6 bases). Looked up from germline, CDR1 is SGHTA and CDR2 is FQGTGA. Trimming left V 4 bases short and J 8 bases short, with 12 bases between. The CDR3 length is 12 residues. CDR3 nucleotide sequence: TGTGCCAGCAGCTACACAGGGAGTCAGCAGTACTTC. This encodes CASSYTGSQQYF.

This clone appeared once. The V call is TRBV19, the J call TRBJ1-5; 8 bases map to TRBD1. V lost 5 bases to trimming and J lost 7 bases; unmatched junction nucleotides: 10. CDR1 is LNHDA, CDR2 SQIVND, per germline (reference sequence). CDR3 length: 15 residues. The CDR3 loop is CASSAGQGGVQPQHF. The CDR3 coding sequence is TGTGCCAGTAGTGCAGGACAGGGCGGTGTCCAGCCCCAGCATTTT.

The CDR3 DNA follows: TGTGCCAGCTCACCCTCGAGGGAGGTTACGAAGCAGTACTTC. Its protein product is CASSPSREVTKQYF. This chain joins TRBV18 and TRBJ2-7, with TRBD2 as a possible D gene (6 bases). Germline V CDR1 and CDR2: KGHSH, LQKENI. Trimming took 3 bases from V and 8 from J, leaving 17 bases between them. This CDR3 spans 14 amino acids.

This clone was detected only a few times. The V and J genes are TRBV29-1 and TRBJ1-1; possibly TRBD1 for D (5 bases). CDR1 SQVTM and CDR2 ANQGSEA come from the germline V gene. V was shortened by 8 bases and J by 4 bases, with 14 bases between the two germline ends. The CDR3 extends over 12 amino acids. The chain's CDR3 is CSFREGGTEAFF. The CDR3, as DNA: TGCAGCTTCAGGGAGGGCGGCACTGAAGCTTTCTTT.

This clone was seen many times. This chain joins TRBV5-6 and TRBJ2-7; 9 bases map to TRBD1. Trimming removed 4 bases from V and 3 bases from J; junction bases left unmatched: 2. CDR1 is SGHDT, CDR2 YYEEEE, per germline. This CDR3 contains 13 residues. The CDR3 nucleotides read TGTGCCAGCAGCCGGGACAGGGTCTACGAGCAGTACTTC. Translated: CASSRDRVYEQYF.

This clone has only one observation. V is TRBV7-2 and J is TRBJ2-5, with TRBD2 identical over 10 bases. Germline CDR1 is SGHTA and CDR2 is FQGNSA. Trimming cost V 0 bases and J 2 bases; bases outside gene matches: 6. CDR3 length: 17 amino acids. CDR3 sequence: CASSLAQGTSAQETQYF. In DNA form, the CDR3 reads TGTGCCAGCAGCTTAGCTCAGGGGACTAGCGCGCAAGAGACCCAGTACTTC.